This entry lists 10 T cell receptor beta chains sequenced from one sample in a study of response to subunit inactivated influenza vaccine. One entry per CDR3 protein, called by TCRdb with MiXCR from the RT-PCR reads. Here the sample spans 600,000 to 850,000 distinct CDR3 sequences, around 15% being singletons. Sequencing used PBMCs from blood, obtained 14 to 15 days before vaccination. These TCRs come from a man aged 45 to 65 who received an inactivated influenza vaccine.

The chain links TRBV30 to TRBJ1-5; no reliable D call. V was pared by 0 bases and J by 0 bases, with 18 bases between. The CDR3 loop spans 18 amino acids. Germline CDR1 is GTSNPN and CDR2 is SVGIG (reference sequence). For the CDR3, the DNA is TGTGCCTGGAGTGTAGCCAGAACTATCGCGACTAGCAATCAGCCCCAGCATTTT. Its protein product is CAWSVARTIATSNQPQHF.

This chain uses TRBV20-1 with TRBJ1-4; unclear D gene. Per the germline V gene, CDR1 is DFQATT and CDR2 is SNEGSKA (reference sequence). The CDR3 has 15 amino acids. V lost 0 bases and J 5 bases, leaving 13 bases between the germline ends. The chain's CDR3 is CSARDVDTSNEKLFF. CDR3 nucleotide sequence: TGCAGTGCTAGAGACGTCGACACTTCGAATGAAAAACTGTTTTTT.

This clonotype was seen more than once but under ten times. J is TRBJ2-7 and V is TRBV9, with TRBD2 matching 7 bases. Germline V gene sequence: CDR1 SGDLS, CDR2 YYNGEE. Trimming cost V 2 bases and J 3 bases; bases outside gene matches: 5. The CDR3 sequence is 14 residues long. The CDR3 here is CASSVTGGNYEQYF. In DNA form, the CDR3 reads TGTGCCAGCAGCGTCACGGGAGGCAACTACGAGCAGTACTTC.

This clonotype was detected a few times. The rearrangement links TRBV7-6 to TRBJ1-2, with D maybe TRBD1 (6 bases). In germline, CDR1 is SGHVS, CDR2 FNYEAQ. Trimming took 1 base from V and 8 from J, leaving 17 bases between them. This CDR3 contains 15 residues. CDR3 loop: CASSLELGALGGYTF. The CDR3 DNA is TGTGCCAGCAGCTTAGAGCTGGGGGCGCTGGGGGGCTACACCTTC.

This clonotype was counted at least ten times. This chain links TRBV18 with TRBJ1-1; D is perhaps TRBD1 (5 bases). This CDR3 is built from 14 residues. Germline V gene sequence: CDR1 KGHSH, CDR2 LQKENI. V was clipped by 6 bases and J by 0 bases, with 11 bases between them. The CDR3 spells CASSSGPMNTEAFF. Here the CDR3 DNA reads TGTGCCAGCTCCTCGGGGCCGATGAACACTGAAGCTTTCTTT.

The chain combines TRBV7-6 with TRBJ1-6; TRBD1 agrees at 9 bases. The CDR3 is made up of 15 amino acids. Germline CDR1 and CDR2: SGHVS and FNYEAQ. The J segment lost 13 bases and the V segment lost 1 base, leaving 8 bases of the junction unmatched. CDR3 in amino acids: CASSLGGTGLTPLHF. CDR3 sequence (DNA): TGTGCCAGCAGCTTAGGTGGGACAGGGCTCACTCCCCTCCACTTT.

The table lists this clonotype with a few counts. The CDR3 DNA sequence: TGTGCCAGCAGTCCATCCCGACAGGGGACATACAATGAGCAGTTCTTC. Translated, it gives CASSPSRQGTYNEQFF. This sequence joins TRBV6-1 and TRBJ2-1, with TRBD1 identical over 8 bases. The CDR3 is 16 amino acids. Germline V gene sequence: CDR1 MNHNS, CDR2 SASEGT. The ends lost 5 bases at V and 4 bases at J; junction bases unmatched: 10.

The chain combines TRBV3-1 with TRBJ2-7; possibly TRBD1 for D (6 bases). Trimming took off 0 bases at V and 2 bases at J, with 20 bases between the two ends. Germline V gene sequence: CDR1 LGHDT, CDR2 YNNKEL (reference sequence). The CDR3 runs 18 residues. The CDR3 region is CASSQDRFAGDPTYEQYF. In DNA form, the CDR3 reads TGTGCCAGCAGCCAAGATCGGTTTGCAGGGGACCCCACCTACGAGCAGTACTTC.

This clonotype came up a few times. The CDR3 reads CASSRPGTDGVNTEAFF. The DNA of the CDR3 is TGTGCCAGCAGTCGACCCGGGACCGATGGCGTAAACACTGAAGCTTTCTTT. The rearrangement links TRBV6-1 to TRBJ1-1; D may be TRBD1 (5 bases). There are 17 residues in the CDR3. Germline-derived CDR1 and CDR2 are MNHNS and SASEGT. V gave up 5 bases and J gave up 2 bases, with 21 bases separating them.

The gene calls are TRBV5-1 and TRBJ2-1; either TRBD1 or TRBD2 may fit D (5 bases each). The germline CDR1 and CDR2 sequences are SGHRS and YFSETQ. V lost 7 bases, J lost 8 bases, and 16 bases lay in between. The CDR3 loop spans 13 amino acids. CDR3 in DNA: TGCGCCAGCTATACTTGGGGGATAGATGAGCAGTTCTTC. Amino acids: CASYTWGIDEQFF.